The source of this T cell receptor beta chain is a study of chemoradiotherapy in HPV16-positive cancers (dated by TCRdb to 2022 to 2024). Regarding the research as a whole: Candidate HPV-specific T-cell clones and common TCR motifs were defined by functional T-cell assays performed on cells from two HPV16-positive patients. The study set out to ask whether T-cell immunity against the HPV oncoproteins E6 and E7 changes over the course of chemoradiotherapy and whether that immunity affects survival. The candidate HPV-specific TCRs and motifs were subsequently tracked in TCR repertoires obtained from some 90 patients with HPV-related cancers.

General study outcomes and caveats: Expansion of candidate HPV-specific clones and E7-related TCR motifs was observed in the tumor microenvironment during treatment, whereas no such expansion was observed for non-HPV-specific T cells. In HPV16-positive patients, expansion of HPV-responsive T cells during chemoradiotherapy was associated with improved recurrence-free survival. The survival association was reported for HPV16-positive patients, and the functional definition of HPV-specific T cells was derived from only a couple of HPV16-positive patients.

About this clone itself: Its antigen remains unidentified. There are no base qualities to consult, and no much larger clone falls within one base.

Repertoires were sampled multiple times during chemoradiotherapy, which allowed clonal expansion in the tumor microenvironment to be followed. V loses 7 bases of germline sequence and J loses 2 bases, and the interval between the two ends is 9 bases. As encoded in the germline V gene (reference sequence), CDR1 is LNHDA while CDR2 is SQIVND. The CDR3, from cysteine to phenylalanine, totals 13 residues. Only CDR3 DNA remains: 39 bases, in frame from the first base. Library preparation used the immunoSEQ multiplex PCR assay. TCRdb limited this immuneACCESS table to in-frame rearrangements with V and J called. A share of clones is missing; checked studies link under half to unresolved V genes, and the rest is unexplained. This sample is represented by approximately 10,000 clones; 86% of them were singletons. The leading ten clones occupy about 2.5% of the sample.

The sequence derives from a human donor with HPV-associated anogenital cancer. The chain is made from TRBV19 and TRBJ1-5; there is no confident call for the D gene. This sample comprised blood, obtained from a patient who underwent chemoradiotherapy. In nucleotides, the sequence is TGTGCCAGTAAGGAGGGTGGCAATCAGCCCCAGCATTTT. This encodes CASKEGGNQPQHF.